One and the same sample provided the 8 T cell receptor beta chains below, sequenced in a study of post-analysis software for immune sequencing data. These receptors' antigens are unknown. Unique molecular identifiers were built into the TCR beta cDNA libraries. MiXCR, applied by TCRdb to the PCR reads, yields one record per CDR3 protein. The data hold roughly 870,000 distinct CDR3 sequences, with around 50% observed a single time. Findings and limits, study-wide: In patients, about five TRBV segments were more frequent than in controls, with TRBV5-6, TRBV5-1 and TRBV20-1 among them.

Sequencing was done on a sample of blood. These receptors were taken from a girl aged 5-17 years with multiple sclerosis.

The rearrangement uses TRBV5-1 and TRBJ2-1, with 8 bases that match TRBD2. The trim removed 5 bases at V and 4 bases at J, leaving 8 bases unmatched. The germline V gene has CDR1 SGHRS and CDR2 YFSETQ. CDR3 length: 15 residues. This chain's CDR3 is CASSTIAGFYNEQFF. CDR3 in DNA: TGCGCCAGCAGTACGATAGCGGGGTTTTACAATGAGCAGTTCTTC.

The chain couples TRBV12-3 or TRBV12-4 to TRBJ2-7; no reliable D call. V was pared by 4 bases and J by 6 bases, with 16 bases between. There are 14 residues in the CDR3. CDR3 coding DNA: TGTGCCAGCAGTTCTTCCCAGACCGTGTTCGAGCAGTACTTC. Protein sequence: CASSSSQTVFEQYF.

The genes are TRBV7-6 and TRBJ2-1; tentative D call: TRBD1 (5 bases). Germline CDR1 is SGHVS and CDR2 is FNYEAQ. The ends were cut back, 3 bases at V and 2 bases at J, with 14 bases in the middle. The CDR3 totals 16 residues. Here the CDR3 DNA reads TGTGCCAGCAGCTTGGGGTGGGGCAGAGCCTACAATGAGCAGTTCTTC. Encoded protein: CASSLGWGRAYNEQFF.

This clonotype was detected only a few times. The rearrangement links TRBV9 to TRBJ1-1; weak D call: TRBD1 (5 bases). Trimming left V 3 bases short and J 5 bases short, with 14 bases between. The length of the CDR3 is 14 residues. The V gene's germline CDR1 is SGDLS and CDR2 YYNGEE. CDR3 amino acids: CASSGVGVGTEAFF. The CDR3 DNA sequence: TGTGCCAGCAGCGGAGTGGGGGTAGGAACTGAAGCTTTCTTT.

The sample holds a few counts of this clonotype. The chain links TRBV20-1 to TRBJ2-1; 7 nucleotides match TRBD2. Unmatched junction bases numbered 5, after V lost 3 bases and J lost 0 bases. In germline, CDR1 is DFQATT, CDR2 SNEGSKA (reference sequence). The length of the CDR3 is 15 residues. The CDR3 protein is CSARGGVSSYNEQFF. DNA for the CDR3: TGCAGTGCTAGGGGGGGGGTCAGCTCCTACAATGAGCAGTTCTTC.

The chain couples TRBV3-1 to TRBJ2-4; D perhaps matches TRBD1 (6 bases). The better agreement between TRBJ2-7 and the DNA end casts doubt on the J call. The CDR3 has 14 amino acids. CDR1 is LGHDT, CDR2 YNNKEL, per germline (reference sequence). The DNA of the CDR3 is TGTGCCAGCAGCCGGAGCGCAGGGGCTGACGAGCAGTACTTC. Its protein product is CASSRSAGADEQYF.

CDR3: CASSDGGGLAGLTGANVLTF. The CDR3 DNA follows: TGTGCCAGCAGTGACGGGGGAGGTCTAGCGGGACTCACTGGGGCCAACGTCCTGACTTTC. V gene TRBV7-2 combines with J gene TRBJ2-6; 9 nucleotides line up with TRBD2. The CDR3 runs 20 residues. The ends lost 6 bases at V and 2 bases at J; junction bases unmatched: 17. Germline V gene lookup returns CDR1 SGHTA and CDR2 FQGNSA.

The chain joins TRBV28 to TRBJ2-1; D perhaps matches TRBD2 (7 bases). Trimming took off 3 bases at V and 5 bases at J, with 17 bases between the two ends. Germline V gene data show CDR1 as MDHEN and CDR2 as SYDVKM. This CDR3 is built from 16 residues. CDR3 sequence: CASSLGGGMENNEQFF. In DNA, the CDR3 is TGTGCCAGCAGTTTGGGAGGGGGAATGGAAAACAATGAGCAGTTCTTC.